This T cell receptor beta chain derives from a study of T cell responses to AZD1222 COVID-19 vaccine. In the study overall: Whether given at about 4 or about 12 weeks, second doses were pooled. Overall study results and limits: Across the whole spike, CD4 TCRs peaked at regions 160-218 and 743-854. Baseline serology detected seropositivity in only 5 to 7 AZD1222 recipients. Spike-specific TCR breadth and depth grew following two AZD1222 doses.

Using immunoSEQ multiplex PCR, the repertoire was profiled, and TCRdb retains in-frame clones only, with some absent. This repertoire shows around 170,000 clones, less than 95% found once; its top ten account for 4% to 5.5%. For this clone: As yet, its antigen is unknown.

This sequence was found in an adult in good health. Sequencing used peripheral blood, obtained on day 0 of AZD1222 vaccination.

The CDR3 nucleotides are TGTGCCAGCAGCTTTACTAGCGGGAGCGGCGAGACCCAGTACTTC. The encoded protein is CASSFTSGSGETQYF. V usage is TRBV7-2 and J usage is TRBJ2-5, with 11 bases identical to TRBD2. Germline loops: CDR1 SGHTA, CDR2 FQGNSA. V gave up 3 bases and J gave up 5 bases; unmatched junction bases: 5. The CDR3 consists of 15 residues.